The 19 T cell receptor beta chains below were found in one sample sequenced in a study of cytomegalovirus exposure and HLA in healthy donors. 13 Jbeta primers and 60 Vbeta primers were used for the PCR. TCRdb's table, derived via immunoSEQ multiplex PCR, lists solely in-frame clones and lacks some. The sample shows 60,000 to 65,000 clones, and 3.6% sits with its ten largest clones. Specimen: PBMCs. These TCRs come from a woman younger than 30 in good health and CMV-seronegative.

The rearrangement uses TRBV29-1 and TRBJ1-1, with D possibly TRBD1 on 6 matching bases. V shed 7 bases and J shed 1 base, with 25 bases lying between them. Germline V lookup: CDR1 SQVTM, CDR2 ANQGSEA. The CDR3 spans 17 residues. The CDR3 is CSAEPDSNRVENTEAFF. DNA for the CDR3: TGCAGCGCCGAACCCGATTCTAACAGGGTGGAGAACACTGAAGCTTTCTTT.

V and J are TRBV28 and TRBJ1-2; 7 positions match TRBD1. Trimming cost V 6 bases and J 9 bases; bases outside gene matches: 10. CDR3 length: 13 residues. Germline CDR1 is MDHEN and CDR2 is SYDVKM. The CDR3 DNA reads TGTGCCAGCAGAAAAGGGGGCCCCGGGAGCTACACCTTC. This codes for CASRKGGPGSYTF.

This chain uses TRBV7-2 with TRBJ2-7; possible D gene TRBD1, 5 bases. Germline V gene sequence: CDR1 SGHTA, CDR2 FQGNSA. The CDR3 extends over 14 amino acids. V dropped 5 bases and J dropped 0 bases, with 11 bases sitting between them. CDR3 sequence reads: CASSRQSSSYEQYF. CDR3 coding DNA: TGTGCCAGCAGCCGACAGAGCAGCTCCTACGAGCAGTACTTC.

The chain links TRBV18 to TRBJ1-1; tentative D call: TRBD1 (5 bases). Germline lookup yields CDR1 KGHSH and CDR2 LQKENI. The CDR3 has 14 residues. Trimming took off 3 bases at V and 1 base at J, with 9 bases between the two ends. The CDR3 nucleotides read TGTGCCAGCTCACCGGGACTGCCGAACACTGAAGCTTTCTTT. As protein: CASSPGLPNTEAFF.

The chain carries TRBV9 and TRBJ2-5, with 11 bases fitting TRBD2. The CDR3 extends over 16 amino acids. Germline V CDR1 and CDR2: SGDLS, YYNGEE. The trim removed 4 bases at V and 3 bases at J, leaving 8 bases unmatched. In DNA form, the CDR3 reads TGTGCCAGCAGCCTGCTAGCGGGAGGCTCTAAAGAGACCCAGTACTTC. This translates into CASSLLAGGSKETQYF.

Regarding this clone: Other DNA variants within this sample encode the same CDR3. The rearrangement links TRBV27 to TRBJ1-5; the D gene is possibly TRBD1 (5 bases). V was clipped by 6 bases and J by 0 bases, with 12 bases between them. This CDR3 region has 15 residues. CDR1 and CDR2 (germline): MNHEY, SMNVEV (reference sequence). Written as DNA, the CDR3 is TGTGCCAGCAGCCCGGGGGGGGGTAGCAATCAGCCCCAGCATTTT. This sequence encodes CASSPGGGSNQPQHF.

The chain recombines TRBV18 with TRBJ1-3; 7 bases are shared with TRBD1. Looked up from germline, CDR1 is KGHSH and CDR2 is LQKENI. J was trimmed by 0 bases and V by 3 bases; bases with no gene match: 5. This CDR3 has 16 residues. DNA for the CDR3: TGTGCCAGCTCACCGTCCGACAGGGACTCTGGAAACACCATATATTTT. This translates into CASSPSDRDSGNTIYF.

This sequence joins TRBV9 and TRBJ2-1; 10 positions agree with TRBD1. Unmatched junction bases numbered 9, after V lost 0 bases and J lost 15 bases. The CDR3 totals 14 residues. The germline CDR1 and CDR2 sequences are SGDLS and YYNGEE. The CDR3 region is CASSVGEPGQGPFF. The CDR3 DNA is TGTGCCAGCAGCGTAGGAGAGCCGGGACAGGGGCCGTTCTTC.

The chain has TRBV2 and TRBJ1-1; D not certain. Germline CDR1 reads SNHLY; CDR2 reads FYNNEI. The CDR3 totals 15 residues. V was shortened by 8 bases and J by 0 bases, with 16 bases between the two germline ends. The CDR3 here is CASGVEGRVNTEAFF. CDR3 coding DNA: TGTGCCAGCGGGGTGGAGGGAAGGGTGAACACTGAAGCTTTCTTT. The full variable domain, its missing parts supplied by reference TRBV2 and TRBJ1-1, is EPEVTQTPSHQVTQMGQEVILRCVPISNHLYFYWYRQILGQKVEFLVSFYNNEISEKSEIFDDQFSVERPDGSNFTLKIRSTKLEDSAMYFCASGVEGRVNTEAFFGQGTRLTVV.

The chain employs TRBV18 and TRBJ1-6; 8 bases fit TRBD1. Germline CDR1 and CDR2: KGHSH and LQKENI. The CDR3 is made up of 15 amino acids. The trim removed 3 bases at V and 9 bases at J, leaving 7 bases unmatched. The CDR3 DNA is TGTGCCAGCTCACCGCCCCCAGGGGGCGGTTCACCCCTCCACTTT. Translated: CASSPPPGGGSPLHF.

The rearrangement uses TRBV7-9 and TRBJ2-7; 7 positions agree with TRBD2. The CDR3 runs 15 residues. Germline V gene lookup returns CDR1 SEHNR and CDR2 FQNEAQ (reference sequence). V lost 2 bases and J lost 5; bases outside the gene matches: 9. Written as DNA, the CDR3 is TGTGCCAGCAGCTTATATCGCGGCGGGAGCAACGAGCAGTACTTC. This translates into CASSLYRGGSNEQYF.

CDR3 in DNA: TGCAGTTCCTGGGGGGGACAGGGCTATGGCTACACCTTC. It specifies CSSWGGQGYGYTF. J is TRBJ1-2 and V is TRBV29-1; 9 bases align to TRBD1. This CDR3 has 13 amino acids. Germline assignment: CDR1 SQVTM and CDR2 ANQGSEA.

The gene calls are TRBV5-4 and TRBJ2-1; 15 bases agree with TRBD2. V lost 4 bases, J lost 6 bases, and 5 bases stayed unmatched. The germline gives CDR1 SGHNT, CDR2 YYREEE (reference sequence). The CDR3 is 16 residues long. CDR3 DNA sequence: TGTGCCAGCAGCCCGGGACTAGCGGGAGGCGTCAATGAGCAGTTCTTC. Protein sequence: CASSPGLAGGVNEQFF. Looking up the rest from reference TRBV5-4 and TRBJ2-1 gives the full variable domain: ETGVTQSPTHLIKTRGQQVTLRCSSQSGHNTVSWYQQALGQGPQFIFQYYREEENGRGNFPPRFSGLQFPNYSSELNVNALELDDSALYLCASSPGLAGGVNEQFFGPGTRLTVL.

This rearrangement joins TRBV7-8 to TRBJ2-3; 7 bases match TRBD1. Germline V gene data show CDR1 as SGHVS and CDR2 as FQNEAQ. J was trimmed by 5 bases and V by 2 bases; bases with no gene match: 13. This CDR3 spans 17 amino acids. CDR3 coding DNA: TGTGCCAGCAGCTTAAAGAGGAAACTTCCAGGGGGAGATACGCAGTATTTT. Protein product: CASSLKRKLPGGDTQYF.

Here the CDR3 DNA reads TGTGCCAGCACTGATCACAGGAACACTGAAGCTTTCTTT. Its translation is CASTDHRNTEAFF. The chain couples TRBV6-5 to TRBJ1-1; D gene ambiguous. The CDR3 totals 13 residues. Germline assignment: CDR1 MNHEY and CDR2 SVGAGI. V gave up 7 bases and J gave up 1 base, with 10 bases separating them.

This chain uses TRBV4-1 with TRBJ2-7, with TRBD1 identical over 7 bases. Germline V gives CDR1 MGHRA, CDR2 YSYEKL. CDR3 length equals 16 residues. The ends lost 2 bases at V and 1 base at J; junction bases unmatched: 8. CDR3 amino acids: CASSQPRQGGSYEQYF. As DNA, the CDR3 is TGCGCCAGCAGCCAACCTAGACAGGGTGGTTCCTACGAGCAGTACTTC.

V usage is TRBV4-2 and J usage is TRBJ2-5; 9 bases agree with TRBD1. The CDR3 runs to 15 residues. The germline V gene encodes CDR1 LGHNA and CDR2 YNFKEQ. With 7 bases clipped from V and 1 base from J, the junction kept 7 bases outside the gene matches. The CDR3 reads CASNPRQGVQETQYF. CDR3 DNA sequence: TGTGCCAGCAACCCTAGACAGGGGGTCCAAGAGACCCAGTACTTC.

The CDR3 DNA sequence: TGTGCCAGCAGCGAAGTGGGGAGCACTGAAGCTTTCTTT. This encodes CASSEVGSTEAFF. The rearrangement joins TRBV7-3 to TRBJ1-1; D ambiguous. CDR3 length equals 13 residues. Germline CDR1 reads SGHTA; CDR2 reads FQGTGA. Trimming left V 5 bases short and J 4 bases short, with 11 bases between.

This chain joins TRBV6-8 and TRBJ1-5; 7 bases fit TRBD1. The germline V gene has CDR1 MNHGY and CDR2 SAAAGT. This CDR3 has 16 amino acids. Unmatched junction bases numbered 11, after V lost 3 bases and J lost 6 bases. Written as DNA, the CDR3 is TGTGCCAGCAGTTATGTAGGGGGCGCCTTTGGTCAGCCCCAGCATTTT. It encodes CASSYVGGAFGQPQHF.